These T cell receptor beta chains were read from a single sample in a study of TIL therapy for anti-PD-1-resistant metastatic lung cancer. TCRdb's copy holds only in-frame clones and misses some; the assay was immunoSEQ multiplex PCR. Among 50,000 to 60,000 clones listed, 60% to 85% were seen once. The specimen comprised tumor tissue, sampled at baseline. The receptors were sampled from a person aged 25 to 80 with non-small cell lung cancer. Both conserved end residues are part of each CDR3. The D gene is left open where the match is weak. Part of the rows lack a size; the others show once, few, many or a class for expanded clones.

TRBJ2-1 . TRBV7-8 . TGTGCCAGCAGCTTTGGCGCCCCTTCCTACAATGAGCAGTTCTTC CASSFGAPSYNEQFF
TRBJ2-7 once TRBV5-4 TRBD1 TGTGCCAGCAGCGCGACAGGGGGCTACGAGCAGTACTTC CASSATGGYEQYF
TRBJ2-3 few TRBV19 . TGTGCCAGTAGTATAGGGGGTAGCACAGATACGCAGTATTTT CASSIGGSTDTQYF
TRBJ2-5 few TRBV9 . TGTGCCAGCAGCGTAGACCCGGGGGGCGGGAGCAGGGAGACCCAGTACTTC CASSVDPGGGSRETQYF
TRBJ2-7 . TRBV2 TRBD1 TGTGCCATTACCGGGACAGGGACCTACGAGCAGTACTTC CAITGTGTYEQYF
TRBJ1-1 few TRBV27 . TGTGCCAGCAGTTTATCCCCGTCGCGGAACACTGAAGCTTTCTTT CASSLSPSRNTEAFF
TRBJ1-6 . TRBV6-6 . TGTGCCAGCAGCCTCGGACCTGGGAATTCACCCCTCCACTTT CASSLGPGNSPLHF
TRBJ2-3 . TRBV10-1 TRBD2 TGCGCCAGCAGTGATGTTAGCGGGGGACAGTCAGATACGCAGTATTTT CASSDVSGGQSDTQYF
TRBJ2-7 . TRBV19 . TGTGCCAGTAGTACCGACAAGGGGATCGAGCAGTACTTC CASSTDKGIEQYF
TRBJ2-7 few TRBV28 TRBD2 TGTGCCAGCATGGAGACTAGCGGTCCGTGGGAGCAGTACTTC CASMETSGPWEQYF
TRBJ2-1 . TRBV11-2 TRBD2 TGTGCCAGCAGCTTATCTCTTCGGGAGGGCTACAATGAGCAGTTCTTC CASSLSLREGYNEQFF
TRBJ2-3 . TRBV21-1 . TGTGCCAGCAGCAAAAGGAGACCGGCCCGGTATTTT CASSKRRPARYF
TRBJ2-7 . TRBV5-1 . TGCGCCAGCAGCTTGGGCTGGGAAGGGGGGTACGAGCAGTACTTC CASSLGWEGGYEQYF
TRBJ1-5 . TRBV6-5 . TGTGCCAGCAGCTTACGGGCGGGCGCGGGACAGCCCCAGCATTTT CASSLRAGAGQPQHF
TRBJ2-7 . TRBV11-2 . TGTGCCAGCAGCCCCGATCCTACTGCCACCTACGAGCAGTACTTC CASSPDPTATYEQYF
TRBJ1-1 . TRBV2 . TGTGCCAGCATCGGGGCGGGTATGAACACTGAAGCTTTCTTT CASIGAGMNTEAFF
TRBJ2-1 . TRBV9 TRBD2 TGTGCCAGCAGCGTATCCCTAGCGGGGAATGAGCAGTTCTTC CASSVSLAGNEQFF
TRBJ2-2 . TRBV15 . TGTGCCACCAGCAGATGGAGGGACTCCGGGGAGCTGTTTTTT CATSRWRDSGELFF
TRBJ2-1 medium-sized TRBV18 TRBD1 TGTGCCAGCTCACCAGGACAGGGCTCCTACAATGAGCAGTTCTTC CASSPGQGSYNEQFF
TRBJ1-5 . TRBV5-8 . TGTGCCAGCAGCTTTAACCGGTGGCAGGGGCTTAATCAGCCCCAGCATTTT CASSFNRWQGLNQPQHF
TRBJ2-7 few TRBV11-2 . TGTGCCAGCAGCCCCGTTAGGGCCAAAGGCGAGCAGTACTTC CASSPVRAKGEQYF
TRBJ2-6 . TRBV30 . TGTGCCTGGAGAGAGCGACACGAGAGCTCTGGGGCCAACGTCCTGACTTTC CAWRERHESSGANVLTF
TRBJ2-7 . TRBV6-6 TRBD1 TGTGCCAGCAGTTACGTGCAGGGGGCCAATTACGAGCAGTACTTC CASSYVQGANYEQYF
TRBJ2-7 . TRBV7-9 TRBD1 TGTGCCAGCAGCTCCACAGGGGGTATCTACGAGCAGTACTTC CASSSTGGIYEQYF
TRBJ2-3 . TRBV9 TRBD2 TGTGCCAGCAGCGCGAGAGCGGGAGTTGGTAATACGCAGTATTTT CASSARAGVGNTQYF
TRBJ2-3 . TRBV4-1 TRBD1 TGCGCCAGCAGCCAAGAGGCGTGGACAGGGTCCACAGATACGCAGTATTTT CASSQEAWTGSTDTQYF
TRBJ2-6 . TRBV5-4 TRBD2 TGTGCCAGCAGCTCTGGACTAGCGGGTTTGGGAGTTGGGGCCAACGTCCTGACTTTC CASSSGLAGLGVGANVLTF
TRBJ1-2 few TRBV6-1 TRBD1 TGTGCCAGCAGGGCACAGGGGGGCCCTAACTATGGCTACACCTTC CASRAQGGPNYGYTF
TRBJ2-7 . TRBV6-5 . TGTGCCAGCAGTAGGACGGGGGATCCTGCCGAGCAGTACTTC CASSRTGDPAEQYF
TRBJ1-1 . TRBV13 . TGTGCCAGCAGCTTGAGGTTGGGATCTGAAGCTTTCTTT CASSLRLGSEAFF
TRBJ1-5 . TRBV18 . TGTGCCAGCTCACCAGGCAGTCAAGGCAATCAGCCCCAGCATTTT CASSPGSQGNQPQHF
TRBJ1-4 . TRBV18 TRBD1 TGTGCCAGCTCACCGACAGGGGGATATGAAAAACTGTTTTTT CASSPTGGYEKLFF
TRBJ2-2 few TRBV5-1 . TGCGCCAGCAGCTTGAGGAACACCGGGGAGCTGTTTTTT CASSLRNTGELFF
TRBJ2-7 medium-sized TRBV7-8 . TGTGCCAGCAGCGCCTACAGCGGAGGGTCCTACGAGCAGTACTTC CASSAYSGGSYEQYF
TRBJ1-1 . TRBV27 . TGTGCCAGCAGTTTCCATGGAGGTAACACTGAAGCTTTCTTT CASSFHGGNTEAFF
TRBJ1-1 . TRBV7-6 TRBD1 TGTGCCAGCAGCCCCGGGACAGGGGGCCTAGACACTGAAGCTTTCTTT CASSPGTGGLDTEAFF
TRBJ2-1 . TRBV25-1 TRBD2 TGTGCCAGCTCTAGCGGGAGGGCCAGCAACAATGAGCAGTTCTTC CASSSGRASNNEQFF
TRBJ2-1 few TRBV7-7 . TGTGCCAGCAGCTTCCAAAACGGGGATGAGCAGTTCTTC CASSFQNGDEQFF
TRBJ2-5 . TRBV19 . TGTGCCAGTAGTATAATGGGGAGGCCCGACCAAGAGACCCAGTACTTC CASSIMGRPDQETQYF
TRBJ1-2 few TRBV10-2 . TGCGCCAGCAAGAGTTTGGGAGGGTCGCATGGCTACACCTTC CASKSLGGSHGYTF
TRBJ2-5 . TRBV5-4 . TGTGCCAGCAGCCCCGCCCCAACGGAGACCCAGTACTTC CASSPAPTETQYF
TRBJ1-6 once TRBV6-5 . TGTGCCAGCAGTCACCCACCCCTCCACTTT CASSHPPLHF
TRBJ1-4 . TRBV28 . TGTGCCAGCAGTAACCCGGGGCCAGGAAATGAAAAACTGTTTTTT CASSNPGPGNEKLFF
TRBJ2-5 . TRBV2 TRBD2 TGTGCCAGCGGGTCCGGGACTAGCGGGTTCCAAGAGACCCAGTACTTC CASGSGTSGFQETQYF
TRBJ2-3 . TRBV2 . TGTGCCAGCAGGGCAGGGCGTGCAGATACGCAGTATTTT CASRAGRADTQYF
TRBJ2-1 . TRBV5-4 TRBD2 TGTGCCAGCAGATTGACGGGGGGGAGATACAATGAGCAGTTCTTC CASRLTGGRYNEQFF
TRBJ1-2 . TRBV28 TRBD1 TGTGCCAGCAGCGGACAGGGGCGCGGCTACACCTTC CASSGQGRGYTF
TRBJ2-7 . TRBV5-1 . TGCGCCAGCAGCCTCGGAGAATTCTCCTACGAGCAGTACTTC CASSLGEFSYEQYF
TRBJ1-4 . TRBV13 TRBD1 TGTGCCAGCAGCCTCGGGCGACAGGGGGCGAGGGAAAAACTGTTTTTT CASSLGRQGAREKLFF
TRBJ2-1 . TRBV10-1 TRBD2 TGCGCCAGCAGTGGAAGCGGGAGGGCCAAGGGTGAGCAGTTCTTC CASSGSGRAKGEQFF
TRBJ2-7 . TRBV27 . TGTGCCAGCAGTTTAAATTATTACGAGCAGTACTTC CASSLNYYEQYF
TRBJ1-2 . TRBV7-2 . TGTGCCAGCAGCTTAGAGCGGGCGGACCCTTATGGCTACACCTTC CASSLERADPYGYTF
TRBJ1-5 . TRBV5-1 TRBD1 TGCGCCAGCAGCTCGACAGGGAGCAATCAGCCCCAGCATTTT CASSSTGSNQPQHF
TRBJ1-1 . TRBV19 . TGTGCCAGTAGTATAGCAGAGAACACTGAAGCTTTCTTT CASSIAENTEAFF
TRBJ2-7 . TRBV19 . TGTGCCAGTAGTACTTACACAGGAAACGAGCAGTACTTC CASSTYTGNEQYF
TRBJ2-7 . TRBV6-5 . TGTGCCACCCGAGGAGGCTTCCTTCAGCAGTACTTC CATRGGFLQQYF